Below are 6 T cell receptor beta chains sequenced from a single sample in a study of TIL therapy for anti-PD-1-resistant metastatic lung cancer. This was the immunoSEQ v3 assay. Data came from immunoSEQ multiplex PCR; TCRdb stores just in-frame clones and leaves some out. The table shows 10,000 to 12,000 clones, with 56% occurring only once. Documented time point: pre-treatment sample, taken before nivolumab and TIL therapy. Pleural nodules or supraclavicular lymph nodes made up most of the excised metastases sampled. The material sequenced was tumor tissue, taken at baseline. The receptor source for this set is a person aged 25-85 years with non-small cell lung cancer.

The V call is TRBV28, the J call TRBJ1-4; the match to TRBD1 covers 9 bases. Germline CDR1 is MDHEN and CDR2 is SYDVKM. Trimming removed 2 bases from V and 8 bases from J; junction bases left unmatched: 12. CDR3 length: 17 amino acids. The CDR3 DNA follows: TGTGCCAGCAGTTTAGGCTGGGGGACAGGGTCTGAGGAAAAACTGTTTTTT. Its translation: CASSLGWGTGSEEKLFF. Complete variable domain (other parts from reference TRBV28 and TRBJ1-4): DVKVTQSSRYLVKRTGEKVFLECVQDMDHENMFWYRQDPGLGLRLIYFSYDVKMKEKGDIPEGYSVSREKKERFSLILESASTNQTSMYLCASSLGWGTGSEEKLFFGSGTQLSVL.

The rearrangement uses TRBV5-6 and TRBJ2-4; a possible D gene is TRBD2 (5 bases). The length of the CDR3 is 15 residues. The V gene's germline CDR1 is SGHDT and CDR2 YYEEEE. V was pared by 2 bases and J by 7 bases, with 16 bases between. CDR3 nucleotides: TGTGCCAGCAGCTTTAGACGAAAGGGAGCGAACATTCAGTACTTC. Its translation: CASSFRRKGANIQYF.

The chain links TRBV6-5 to TRBJ2-2, with TRBD2 identical over 9 bases. CDR1 is MNHEY, CDR2 SVGAGI, per germline. The junction had 5 bases not matched to a gene; V was cut back by 5 bases and J by 4 bases. The CDR3 has 15 residues. CDR3 sequence (DNA): TGTGCCAGCAGTCCGAGACTAGCGGCCACCGGGGAGCTGTTTTTT. Translating it yields CASSPRLAATGELFF.

The V and J genes are TRBV7-8 and TRBJ1-2, with D maybe TRBD1 (5 bases). The V end was cut by 1 base, the J end by 7 bases, with 16 bases between. Germline loops: CDR1 SGHVS, CDR2 FQNEAQ. The CDR3 runs to 15 residues. The CDR3 DNA sequence: TGTGCCAGCAGCTTAGGAGGCGGGGCGCCTGCTGGCTACACCTTC. Its translation: CASSLGGGAPAGYTF.

This clone has a handful of counts. CDR3 bases: TGTGCCAGCAGCCGAGAGTTAGGGAATAATTCACCCCTCCACTTT. As protein: CASSRELGNNSPLHF. The V and J genes are TRBV6-5 and TRBJ1-6, with D uncertain. From germline, CDR1 is MNHEY and CDR2 SVGAGI. Trimming removed 6 bases at V and 5 bases at J, with 14 bases between. This CDR3 is built from 15 residues.

The V gene is TRBV5-1, the J gene TRBJ2-3; TRBD1 agrees at 8 bases. Germline assignment: CDR1 SGHRS and CDR2 YFSETQ. CDR3 length: 17 residues. The V and J ends lost 0 bases and 6 bases, in that order; junction bases with no gene match: 12. CDR3: CASSLGRGTGTPDTQYF. The CDR3 DNA follows: TGCGCCAGCAGCTTGGGCAGAGGGACAGGAACTCCGGATACGCAGTATTTT. Based on the CDR3 plus reference TRBV5-1 and TRBJ2-3, the full variable domain is KAGVTQTPRYLIKTRGQQVTLSCSPISGHRSVSWYQQTPGQGLQFLFEYFSETQRNKGNFPGRFSGRQFSNSRSEMNVSTLELGDSALYLCASSLGRGTGTPDTQYFGPGTRLTVL.